This T cell receptor (beta chain) was documented in a study of shared clonotypes between healthy human individuals. Each cell subset's genomic DNA was divided evenly among several immunoSEQ plates. Profiled with immunoSEQ multiplex PCR; TCRdb holds only in-frame clones, not every one. The sample holds roughly 1.4 million clones, about 98.5% seen once. Regarding this clone: Its target is not known.

The CDR3 runs 18 residues. Germline V CDR1 and CDR2: WSHSY, SAAADI. The ends lost 0 bases at V and 5 bases at J; junction bases unmatched: 11. The study, taken as a whole, reports: Genetic and exposure-history diversity was limited by the few donors. It was the non-shared clonotypes that had lower generation probabilities than clonotypes shared by all four donors.

This receptor was taken from a man aged 25 to 40 in good health. The material sequenced was naive CD4+ T cells sorted from blood. Documented subset: CD45RA+ positively selected. V gene TRBV10-2 combines with J gene TRBJ2-2; 8 nucleotides align to TRBD2. CDR3 in DNA: TGCGCCAGCAGTGAGTCTCAACCGGGACTAGGAGGTACCGGGGAGCTGTTTTTT. Residues: CASSESQPGLGGTGELFF.